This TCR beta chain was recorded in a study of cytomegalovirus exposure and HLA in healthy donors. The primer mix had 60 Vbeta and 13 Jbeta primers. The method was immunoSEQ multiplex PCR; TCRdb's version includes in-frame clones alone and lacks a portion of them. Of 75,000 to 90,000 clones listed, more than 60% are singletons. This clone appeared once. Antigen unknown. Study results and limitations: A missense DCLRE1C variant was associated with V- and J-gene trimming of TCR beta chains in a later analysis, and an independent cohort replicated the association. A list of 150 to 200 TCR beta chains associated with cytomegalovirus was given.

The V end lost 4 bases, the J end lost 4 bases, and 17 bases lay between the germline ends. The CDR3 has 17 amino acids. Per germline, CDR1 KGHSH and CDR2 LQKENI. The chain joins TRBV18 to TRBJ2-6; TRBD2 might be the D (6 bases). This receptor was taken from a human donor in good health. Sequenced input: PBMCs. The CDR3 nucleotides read TGTGCCAGCTCACTATCGGAGGGACGATTCGGGGCCAACGTCCTGACTTTC. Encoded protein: CASSLSEGRFGANVLTF.